The next 9 T cell receptor beta chains were all read from a single sample in a study of response to subunit inactivated influenza vaccine. TCRdb itself ran the RT-PCR reads through MiXCR, one entry per CDR3 protein. The data contain around 300,000 distinct CDR3 sequences, approximately 23% of them singletons. The input for sequencing was PBMCs from blood, taken about 20 months after vaccination. The receptors were sampled from a man aged 50 to 69 who received an inactivated influenza vaccine.

The V gene is TRBV7-9, the J gene TRBJ2-7, with TRBD1 identical over 9 bases. From germline, CDR1 is SEHNR and CDR2 FQNEAQ (reference sequence). The CDR3 extends over 15 amino acids. The junction had 5 bases not matched to a gene; V was cut back by 3 bases and J by 2 bases. The CDR3 reads CASSLPGQGPYEQYF. CDR3 DNA: TGTGCCAGCAGCTTGCCGGGACAGGGCCCCTACGAGCAGTACTTC.

In this sample, this clonotype turned up many times. The chain joins TRBV29-1 to TRBJ1-2; D is undetermined. Germline CDR1 and CDR2: SQVTM and ANQGSEA. The V end was cut by 6 bases, the J end by 2 bases, with 16 bases between. The CDR3 is 14 amino acids. In nucleotides, the CDR3 is TGCAGCGTGGGAGAGCCCGCATCCAACTATGGCTACACCTTC. Protein product: CSVGEPASNYGYTF.

This clonotype appeared once. One base away lies a much larger clone, so this may be a sequencing read error. The V gene is TRBV3-1, the J gene TRBJ1-6; D possibly corresponds to TRBD1 (5 bases). The CDR3 consists of 16 residues. V dropped 5 bases and J dropped 8 bases, with 19 bases sitting between them. The V gene's germline CDR1 is LGHDT and CDR2 YNNKEL (reference sequence). Here the CDR3 reads CASSFRRAMGDSPLHF. The DNA of the CDR3 is TGTGCCAGCAGCTTCCGAAGGGCTATGGGGGATTCACCCCTCCACTTT.

The rearrangement joins TRBV28 to TRBJ2-3; TRBD2 matches 8 bases. The V gene end was trimmed by 3 bases and the J gene end by 4 bases; junction bases not matched to a gene: 3. The CDR3 has 14 amino acids. CDR1 is MDHEN and CDR2 is SYDVKM in the germline V gene. The CDR3 protein is CASSFQRGPDTQYF. CDR3 bases: TGTGCCAGCAGTTTCCAGCGGGGGCCAGATACGCAGTATTTT.

The chain has TRBV3-1 and TRBJ2-7; TRBD2 agrees at 8 bases. V lost 4 bases, J lost 6 bases, and 5 bases stayed unmatched. CDR1 is LGHDT, CDR2 YNNKEL, per germline (reference sequence). The CDR3 loop spans 13 amino acids. CDR3 sequence: CASSPRGGGEQYF. DNA of the CDR3: TGTGCCAGCAGCCCACGGGGGGGCGGCGAGCAGTACTTC.

This clonotype was picked up a small number of times. This chain connects TRBV4-1 to TRBJ2-2; 7 bases agree with TRBD2. CDR3 size: 16 residues. V dropped 2 bases and J dropped 0; count of bases not matched to a gene: 3. The germline V gene encodes CDR1 MGHRA and CDR2 YSYEKL. The CDR3 loop is CASSQRLAANTGELFF. The CDR3 DNA reads as TGCGCCAGCAGCCAACGGCTAGCGGCGAACACCGGGGAGCTGTTTTTT.

In this sample, this clonotype turned up a few times. The V call is TRBV12-3 or TRBV12-4, the J call TRBJ1-1; D call uncertain. The CDR3 runs 13 residues. Trimming pared 5 bases from V and 1 base from J, leaving 8 bases between. The CDR3 sequence is CASSGLQNTEAFF. CDR3 nucleotide sequence: TGTGCCAGCAGTGGATTACAGAACACTGAAGCTTTCTTT.

The chain carries TRBV20-1 and TRBJ1-6; D not resolved. The CDR3 loop spans 13 amino acids. V was trimmed by 3 bases and J by 7 bases, leaving 10 bases between them. Per the germline V gene, CDR1 is DFQATT and CDR2 is SNEGSKA (reference sequence). For the CDR3, the DNA is TGCAGTGCTAGGGTGGACGGAAATTCACCCCTCCACTTT. This encodes CSARVDGNSPLHF.

The chain recombines TRBV4-2 with TRBJ1-6; no clear D. The length of the CDR3 is 16 residues. The ends were cut back, 0 bases at V and 6 bases at J, with 12 bases in the middle. Germline V CDR1 and CDR2: LGHNA, YNFKEQ. The CDR3 DNA follows: TGTGCCAGCAGCCAAGATTATGGGGAAGCTAATTCACCCCTCCACTTT. As protein: CASSQDYGEANSPLHF.